These 21 T cell receptor beta chains came from one sample sequenced in a study of T cells after yellow fever vaccination. TCRdb fed the 5' RACE reads into MiXCR, producing one record per CDR3 protein. The profile shows some 350,000 distinct CDR3 sequences, under 7.5% of them singletons. Sequencing was performed on PBMCs, taken 5 days after the yellow fever booster vaccination. Every receptor here comes from a man aged 25-40 years who received the YFV17D yellow fever vaccine.

This chain connects TRBV4-3 to TRBJ2-3; D is possibly TRBD2 (6 bases). CDR3 length: 15 residues. Looked up from germline, CDR1 is LGHNA and CDR2 is YSLEER. The V end was cut by 4 bases, the J end by 4 bases, with 15 bases between. CDR3 residues: CASSPRGSGADTQYF. For the CDR3, the DNA is TGCGCCAGCAGCCCCCGGGGGAGCGGCGCAGATACGCAGTATTTT.

J is TRBJ2-2 and V is TRBV7-6; 8 nucleotides line up with TRBD2. The CDR3 has 17 residues. The V gene end was trimmed by 3 bases and the J gene end by 6 bases; junction bases not matched to a gene: 12. CDR1 and CDR2 (germline): SGHVS, FNYEAQ. In nucleotides, the CDR3 is TGTGCCAGCAGCTTGTTTGGACTAGCTGACTATGCCGGGGAGCTGTTTTTT. This codes for CASSLFGLADYAGELFF.

This clonotype was detected only a few times. In DNA, the CDR3 is TGTGCCAGCAGCGTAGAGGTACAGGGCACAGATACGCAGTATTTT. It translates to CASSVEVQGTDTQYF. The V call is TRBV9, the J call TRBJ2-3, with TRBD1 as a possible D gene (5 bases). Germline assignment: CDR1 SGDLS and CDR2 YYNGEE. The CDR3 totals 15 residues. V was pared by 0 bases and J by 1 base, with 9 bases between.

The chain joins TRBV6-1 to TRBJ2-3, with 8 bases aligning to TRBD2. V was pared by 6 bases and J by 5 bases, with 10 bases of the junction left unmatched. There are 15 residues in the CDR3. Germline lookup yields CDR1 MNHNS and CDR2 SASEGT. The CDR3 DNA reads as TGTGCCAGCAGAAGGCGGGAGGCGCCCCGAGATACGCAGTATTTT. Its protein is CASRRREAPRDTQYF.

This clonotype came up a few times. V and J are TRBV10-3 and TRBJ2-7; tentatively, D is TRBD1 or TRBD2 (5 bases each). This CDR3 region has 14 residues. V lost 4 bases to trimming and J lost 2 bases, with 12 bases between them. Germline V gene lookup returns CDR1 ENHRY and CDR2 SYGVKD. The CDR3 region has the DNA TGTGCCATCAGTGGGGACCAGGCTGCCTACGAGCAGTACTTC. It is translated as CAISGDQAAYEQYF.

This clonotype came up many times. The CDR3 sequence is CASRVQDANTGELFF. CDR3 nucleotides: TGTGCCAGCAGGGTACAGGACGCGAACACCGGGGAGCTGTTTTTT. J is TRBJ2-2 and V is TRBV2, with D possibly TRBD1 on 5 matching bases. The CDR3 totals 15 residues. V was shortened by 6 bases and J by 0 bases, with 11 bases between the two germline ends. CDR1 and CDR2 from the germline V gene are SNHLY and FYNNEI.

This clonotype was counted between two and nine times. The gene calls are TRBV12-3 or TRBV12-4 and TRBJ2-4; D is perhaps TRBD2 (6 bases). The CDR3 runs 14 residues. The V and J ends lost 5 bases and 6 bases respectively, with 14 bases between them. The CDR3 region has the DNA TGTGCCAGCAGTCCGGGGGAGGCAGGAAACATTCAGTACTTC. Protein sequence: CASSPGEAGNIQYF.

This chain links TRBV20-1 with TRBJ2-7; 11 nucleotides agree with TRBD2. V dropped 0 bases and J dropped 7; count of bases not matched to a gene: 8. Per the germline V gene, CDR1 is DFQATT and CDR2 is SNEGSKA (reference sequence). The CDR3 is made up of 15 amino acids. The CDR3 DNA reads as TGCAGTGCTAGAGATCCGACTAGCGGGGAGAGGGAGCAGTACTTC. Protein: CSARDPTSGEREQYF.

Comments on this clonotype: Sequence at one end of the junction differs from germline and may be a read error. The V gene is TRBV20-1, the J gene TRBJ2-1, with TRBD2 matching over 8 bases. Per the germline V gene, CDR1 is DFQATT and CDR2 is SNEGSKA (reference sequence). This CDR3 has 15 residues. The CDR3 nucleotides read TGCAGTGCTAGAGAGGTAGCGGGAACCTACAATGTGCAGTTCTTC. Translation: CSAREVAGTYNVQFF.

In its sample, this clonotype was seen a few times. The chain carries TRBV18 and TRBJ2-3, with D tentatively TRBD2 (6 bases). Per the germline V gene, CDR1 is KGHSH and CDR2 is LQKENI. Trimming removed 8 bases from V and 0 bases from J, with 18 bases in between. The CDR3 has 16 residues. In DNA form, the CDR3 reads TGTGCCAGCCGACAAGGGACTTACCTGAGCACAGATACGCAGTATTTT. It yields the protein CASRQGTYLSTDTQYF.

This clonotype was seen repeatedly, ten times or more. The chain uses TRBV4-3 and TRBJ2-5, with 12 bases fitting TRBD2. CDR3 length equals 17 residues. The V and J ends lost 1 base and 2 bases, in that order; junction bases with no gene match: 5. Germline V gene lookup returns CDR1 LGHNA and CDR2 YSLEER. The CDR3 loop reads CASSQGLAGGWQETQYF. CDR3 sequence (DNA): TGCGCCAGCAGCCAAGGGCTAGCGGGAGGGTGGCAAGAGACCCAGTACTTC.

This clonotype has ten or more counts. The V gene is TRBV7-3, the J gene TRBJ1-1, with 8 bases lining up with TRBD1. V shed 4 bases and J 1 base; nucleotides not matched to a gene: 5. This CDR3 is 15 amino acids long. Looked up from germline, CDR1 is SGHTA and CDR2 is FQGTGA. The CDR3 region is CASSSTGTGNTEAFF. DNA for the CDR3: TGTGCCAGCAGCTCTACCGGGACAGGGAACACTGAAGCTTTCTTT.

There are many counts of this clonotype. This chain links TRBV15 with TRBJ2-3, with D possibly TRBD1 on 7 matching bases. Trimming pared 3 bases from V and 6 bases from J, leaving 16 bases between. Per the germline V gene, CDR1 is LNHNV and CDR2 is YYDKDF (reference sequence). This CDR3 has 15 residues. CDR3 sequence (DNA): TGTGCCACCAGCAGCCTGCCCAGGGGGGAGGATACGCAGTATTTT. Translating it yields CATSSLPRGEDTQYF. The entire variable domain, with the rest obtained from reference TRBV15 and TRBJ2-3, is as follows: DAMVIQNPRYQVTQFGKPVTLSCSQTLNHNVMYWYQQKSSQAPKLLFHYYDKDFNNEADTPDNFQSRRPNTSFCFLDIRSPGLGDTAMYLCATSSLPRGEDTQYFGPGTRLTVL.

V gene TRBV27 combines with J gene TRBJ1-1, with D possibly TRBD1 on 6 matching bases. Per the germline V gene, CDR1 is MNHEY and CDR2 is SMNVEV (reference sequence). The CDR3 covers 15 residues. Trimming took off 10 bases at V and 0 bases at J, with 18 bases between the two ends. Here the CDR3 reads CATKLWTEMNTEAFF. The CDR3 region has the DNA TGTGCCACCAAGCTATGGACAGAAATGAACACTGAAGCTTTCTTT.

The table lists this clonotype with a few counts. The J gene is TRBJ2-7, the V gene TRBV3-1; no definite D call. This CDR3 is built from 12 residues. V was clipped by 1 base and J by 3 bases, with 4 bases between them. Per the germline V gene, CDR1 is LGHDT and CDR2 is YNNKEL (reference sequence). CDR3 sequence reads: CASSQGRYEQYF. The CDR3 region has the DNA TGTGCCAGCAGCCAAGGACGCTACGAGCAGTACTTC.

The chain couples TRBV7-2 to TRBJ1-5, with TRBD1 identical over 7 bases. Looked up from germline, CDR1 is SGHTA and CDR2 is FQGNSA. Losses at the gene ends were 6 bases for V and 8 bases for J; bases not matched to a gene: 7. This CDR3 has 13 residues. In DNA form, the CDR3 reads TGTGCCAGCAGTTGGGGACAGCGTGAGCCCCAGCATTTT. Its translation: CASSWGQREPQHF.

This clonotype came up many times. The rearrangement joins TRBV20-1 to TRBJ2-7; no firm D call. Trimming shortened V by 6 bases and J by 10 bases, and 19 bases separated the two germline ends. CDR1 is DFQATT, CDR2 SNEGSKA, per germline (reference sequence). The CDR3 loop spans 12 amino acids. The chain's CDR3 is CSAQNTGYRQYF. The CDR3 nucleotides are TGCAGTGCACAGAATACCGGATATAGACAGTACTTC.

Ten or more counts support this clonotype. This rearrangement joins TRBV29-1 to TRBJ2-2; D ambiguous. CDR3 length: 13 residues. Germline assignment: CDR1 SQVTM and CDR2 ANQGSEA. V was cut by 8 bases and J by 5 bases, with 15 bases left in between. The CDR3 coding sequence is TGCAGCTTTCGAAAAGTCGGTACCGGGGAGCTGTTTTTT. Translating it yields CSFRKVGTGELFF.

The chain employs TRBV18 and TRBJ1-5; a possible D gene is TRBD1 (5 bases). CDR3 length: 15 residues. Trimming removed 5 bases from V and 6 bases from J, with 17 bases in between. Germline CDR1 reads KGHSH; CDR2 reads LQKENI. CDR3 in amino acids: CASSSGAGMGQPQHF. DNA of the CDR3: TGTGCCAGCTCATCCGGGGCGGGGATGGGTCAGCCCCAGCATTTT.

At least ten counts were recorded for this clonotype. This CDR3 reads CASSKPTSGTDTQYF. CDR3 bases: TGTGCCAGCAGCAAACCGACTAGCGGCACAGATACGCAGTATTTT. The rearrangement links TRBV5-5 to TRBJ2-3; 8 positions match TRBD2. The germline CDR1 and CDR2 sequences are SGHKS and YYEKEE (reference sequence). This CDR3 has 15 amino acids. With V trimmed by 4 bases and J by 1 base, 5 bases remained unmatched.

This clonotype appeared many times. The V call is TRBV20-1, the J call TRBJ1-5; 7 bases agree with TRBD1. CDR1 DFQATT and CDR2 SNEGSKA come from the germline V gene (reference sequence). J lost 4 bases, V lost 6 bases, and 9 bases had no gene match. This CDR3 comprises 14 residues. The CDR3, as DNA: TGCAGTGCCCTACCCCGGGACAGAAATCAGCCCCAGCATTTT. Protein sequence: CSALPRDRNQPQHF.